This T cell receptor beta chain was retrieved from a study of blood T cell repertoires in COVID-19. Overall study context: COVID-19 samples collected from the United States, Italy and Spain covered acute and convalescent phases. Sample material is recorded as cDNA or gDNA derived from T cells, B-cell-depleted T cells, or PBMCs.

TCRdb's table, derived via immunoSEQ multiplex PCR, lists solely in-frame clones and lacks some. The sample lists about 220,000 clones, over 70% occurring once. Trimming at V came to 5 bases and at J to 7 bases, leaving 5 bases not matched to a gene. From germline, CDR1 is MNHNY and CDR2 SVGAGI (reference sequence). The CDR3 spans 14 residues. This clone occurred a few times. This sequence was found in a woman between 65 and 79 years old with acute or convalescent COVID-19. Material for sequencing was peripheral blood. This rearrangement joins TRBV6-6 to TRBJ1-4, with TRBD1 identical over 9 bases. The CDR3 DNA follows: TGTGCCAGCAGTCACAGGGGGCAGAGTGAAAAACTGTTTTTT. This encodes CASSHRGQSEKLFF.